What follows are 25 T cell receptor beta chains derived from one specimen sequenced in a study of blood T cell repertoires in COVID-19. Assay: immunoSEQ multiplex PCR; the TCRdb copy retains only in-frame clones and omits some. The data hold 250,000 or so clones, with 80% to 90% observed a single time. The specimen sequenced was peripheral blood. Every receptor here comes from a woman aged 40 to 50 who had recovered from COVID-19.

The chain is built from TRBV5-4 and TRBJ2-2, with 10 positions matching TRBD2. Germline loops: CDR1 SGHNT, CDR2 YYREEE (reference sequence). This CDR3 is built from 16 residues. The V and J ends lost 0 bases and 3 bases, in that order; junction bases with no gene match: 2. In DNA, the CDR3 is TGTGCCAGCAGCTTGGAACTAGCGGGGCACACCGGGGAGCTGTTTTTT. It translates to CASSLELAGHTGELFF.

This clone was detected once. The chain joins TRBV28 to TRBJ1-1; D might be TRBD1 (6 bases). The V end lost 5 bases, the J end lost 2 bases, and 12 bases lay between the germline ends. CDR3 length equals 14 residues. Germline assignment: CDR1 MDHEN and CDR2 SYDVKM. This chain's CDR3 is CASSVTQGNTEAFF. The CDR3 DNA reads as TGTGCCAGCAGTGTTACACAGGGAAACACTGAAGCTTTCTTT.

This clone was recorded a few times. CDR3 nucleotides: TGTGCCATCAGTGAGTCGGGGGGAAGGGACCATGGCTACACCTTC. This translates into CAISESGGRDHGYTF. V usage is TRBV10-3 and J usage is TRBJ1-2; tentatively, D is TRBD1 (5 bases). From germline, CDR1 is ENHRY and CDR2 SYGVKD. Between the trimmed V and J ends, which lost 0 bases and 6 bases, there was a span of 14 bases. The CDR3 covers 15 residues.

The rearrangement joins TRBV5-1 to TRBJ1-1; 9 bases are a match to TRBD1. In germline, CDR1 is SGHRS, CDR2 YFSETQ. J gave up 4 bases and V 4 bases, and 5 bases lay outside the gene matches. The CDR3 contains 14 residues. CDR3: CASSTDRGATEAFF. CDR3 DNA sequence: TGCGCCAGCAGCACGGACAGGGGTGCCACTGAAGCTTTCTTT.

V gene TRBV5-6 combines with J gene TRBJ1-6; tentatively, D is TRBD1 (5 bases). Per germline, CDR1 SGHDT and CDR2 YYEEEE. The CDR3 spans 15 residues. V lost 1 base and J 10 bases, leaving 15 bases between the germline ends. CDR3 nucleotides: TGTGCCAGCAGCTTGAGGGGAGGGTTGGCGTCACCCCTCCACTTT. It specifies CASSLRGGLASPLHF.

The CDR3, as DNA: TGTGCCAGCAGCTTTTCTTTTTTCTACCGACTCTCTGGAAACACCATATATTTT. Its protein product is CASSFSFFYRLSGNTIYF. The chain employs TRBV5-5 and TRBJ1-3; D gene unclear. This CDR3 spans 18 amino acids. V lost 2 bases to trimming and J lost 0 bases, with 18 bases between them. Germline V gene data show CDR1 as SGHKS and CDR2 as YYEKEE (reference sequence). The full variable domain, completed using reference TRBV5-5 and TRBJ1-3, is DAGVTQSPTHLIKTRGQQVTLRCSPISGHKSVSWYQQVLGQGPQFIFQYYEKEERGRGNFPDRFSARQFPNYSSELNVNALLLGDSALYLCASSFSFFYRLSGNTIYFGEGSWLTVV.

The table lists this clone with a count of one. The chain is built from TRBV3-1 (or the pseudogene TRBV3-2) and TRBJ1-2; the D gene is possibly TRBD1 (6 bases). This CDR3 contains 13 residues. V lost 3 bases, J lost 2 bases, and 7 bases lay in between. Germline-derived CDR1 and CDR2 are LGHDT and YNNKEL (reference sequence). CDR3 protein: CASSHGQNYGYTF. CDR3 coding DNA: TGTGCCAGCAGCCATGGACAGAACTATGGCTACACCTTC.

This clone was counted a few times. J is TRBJ2-5 and V is TRBV3-1 (or the pseudogene TRBV3-2); TRBD2 matches 11 bases. With V trimmed by 0 bases and J by 4 bases, 1 base remained unmatched. Germline V gives CDR1 LGHDT, CDR2 YNNKEL (reference sequence). The CDR3 length is 15 residues. CDR3 in amino acids: CASSQDSGGAETQYF. CDR3 coding DNA: TGTGCCAGCAGCCAAGATAGCGGGGGGGCAGAGACCCAGTACTTC.

Only a few counts were recorded for this clone. The rearrangement uses TRBV4-2 and TRBJ1-3; D remains unclear. The germline V gene has CDR1 LGHNA and CDR2 YNFKEQ. The CDR3 contains 18 residues. Between the trimmed V and J ends, which lost 1 base and 6 bases, there was a span of 22 bases. The CDR3 coding sequence is TGTGCCAGCAGCCAAGCCGGAGGGTTTGACCTTTTTGAAAACACCATATATTTT. It is translated as CASSQAGGFDLFENTIYF.

The chain carries TRBV5-1 and TRBJ2-5; D ambiguous. The CDR3 contains 14 residues. V was trimmed by 4 bases and J by 1 base, leaving 11 bases between them. Germline lookup yields CDR1 SGHRS and CDR2 YFSETQ. The CDR3, as DNA: TGCGCCAGCAGCGCCCCAGGATCCCAAGAGACCCAGTACTTC. Translating gives CASSAPGSQETQYF.

This sequence joins TRBV7-9 and TRBJ2-5, with 7 positions matching TRBD2. The CDR3 spans 15 residues. Germline V gene data show CDR1 as SEHNR and CDR2 as FQNEAQ (reference sequence). V lost 2 bases to trimming and J lost 1 base; unmatched junction nucleotides: 4. This CDR3 is CASSLRGVTQETQYF. As DNA, the CDR3 is TGTGCCAGCAGCTTACGGGGGGTTACCCAAGAGACCCAGTACTTC.

V is TRBV19 and J is TRBJ2-3; 12 nucleotides line up with TRBD2. Germline V gene lookup returns CDR1 LNHDA and CDR2 SQIVND (reference sequence). Trimming cost V 2 bases and J 1 base; bases outside gene matches: 10. The CDR3 extends over 19 amino acids. The CDR3 here is CASSIRLAGGWRGTDTQYF. The CDR3 bases are TGTGCCAGTAGTATAAGGCTAGCGGGGGGGTGGCGGGGCACAGATACGCAGTATTTT. Full variable domain (outside the CDR3, taken from reference TRBV19 and TRBJ2-3): DGGITQSPKYLFRKEGQNVTLSCEQNLNHDAMYWYRQDPGQGLRLIYYSQIVNDFQKGDIAEGYSVSREKKESFPLTVTSAQKNPTAFYLCASSIRLAGGWRGTDTQYFGPGTRLTVL.

The chain recombines TRBV10-1 with TRBJ2-7; 8 nucleotides align to TRBD1. V lost 2 bases and J lost 2; bases outside the gene matches: 8. CDR1 and CDR2 (germline): WNHNN, SYGVQD (reference sequence). The CDR3 extends over 16 amino acids. The CDR3 bases are TGCGCCAGCAGTGAGAGCGGACAGGGAAGGACCTACGAGCAGTACTTC. The encoded protein is CASSESGQGRTYEQYF.

As regards this clone: Its ends do not fully match the called genes, so a read error is possible. The chain is built from TRBV5-8 and TRBJ1-1; no reliable D call. The CDR3 sequence is 14 residues long. Germline CDR1 reads SGHTS; CDR2 reads YDEGEE. The CDR3 bases are TGTGCCAGCAGCTTGGGATGGCTGAATACTGAAGCTTTCTTT. It codes for CASSLGWLNTEAFF.

This sequence joins TRBV7-9 and TRBJ1-2, with 8 bases lining up with TRBD1. CDR1 SEHNR and CDR2 FQNEAQ come from the germline V gene (reference sequence). This CDR3 region has 19 residues. J lost 1 base, V lost 1 base, and 14 bases had no gene match. The CDR3 nucleotides are TGTGCCAGCAGCTTAGGTCCGGTCAGGGGGCCCCCTAATAACTATGGCTACACCTTC. Encoded protein: CASSLGPVRGPPNNYGYTF.

The chain employs TRBV4-1 and TRBJ2-3; 7 nucleotides match TRBD2. This CDR3 comprises 14 residues. Germline loops: CDR1 MGHRA, CDR2 YSYEKL. Trimming cost V 3 bases and J 6 bases; bases outside gene matches: 6. CDR3 in amino acids: CASSQIPAGDTQYF. CDR3 in DNA: TGCGCCAGCAGCCAGATCCCAGCGGGGGATACGCAGTATTTT.

The chain recombines TRBV9 with TRBJ1-2; 10 nucleotides agree with TRBD1. The CDR3 covers 15 residues. The trim removed 0 bases at V and 3 bases at J, leaving 2 bases unmatched. Per the germline V gene, CDR1 is SGDLS and CDR2 is YYNGEE. CDR3 loop: CASSVGGTGDYGYTF. As DNA, the CDR3 is TGTGCCAGCAGCGTAGGAGGGACAGGGGACTATGGCTACACCTTC.

The chain uses TRBV5-1 and TRBJ2-3; a possible D gene is TRBD1 (6 bases). From germline, CDR1 is SGHRS and CDR2 YFSETQ. Between the trimmed V and J ends, which lost 2 bases and 4 bases, there was a span of 11 bases. The CDR3 totals 14 residues. The CDR3 is CASSFAGVADTQYF. The CDR3 nucleotides are TGCGCCAGCAGCTTCGCAGGGGTAGCAGATACGCAGTATTTT.

The V and J genes are TRBV27 and TRBJ2-3, with D uncertain. Germline CDR1 MNHEY, CDR2 SMNVEV (reference sequence). The CDR3 consists of 15 residues. The V and J ends lost 5 bases and 0 bases respectively, with 12 bases between them. The CDR3 region has the DNA TGTGCCAGCAGTACCCGACACCTTAGCACAGATACGCAGTATTTT. This encodes CASSTRHLSTDTQYF.

The rearrangement links TRBV9 to TRBJ1-3; no clear D gene. This CDR3 has 16 amino acids. CDR1 and CDR2 from the germline V gene are SGDLS and YYNGEE. V lost 0 bases to trimming and J lost 0 bases, with 10 bases between them. The CDR3 loop reads CASSVVAESSGNTIYF. In DNA, the CDR3 is TGTGCCAGCAGCGTAGTGGCGGAGAGCTCTGGAAACACCATATATTTT.

The chain recombines TRBV7-9 with TRBJ1-3; 9 bases align to TRBD1. After removal of 2 bases from V and 0 bases from J, the junction contained 5 bases not matched to a gene. The germline CDR1 and CDR2 sequences are SEHNR and FQNEAQ (reference sequence). The CDR3 runs to 17 residues. CDR3 nucleotides: TGTGCCAGCAGCTTAAGGGGGACAGGGACCTCTGGAAACACCATATATTTT. This codes for CASSLRGTGTSGNTIYF.

The rearrangement uses TRBV10-3 and TRBJ2-3, with 7 nucleotides matching TRBD1. Germline lookup yields CDR1 ENHRY and CDR2 SYGVKD. Unmatched junction bases numbered 12, after V lost 6 bases and J lost 6 bases. The CDR3 is 15 amino acids. Here the CDR3 DNA reads TGTGCCATCAGCCGTACGACAACCAGGGGGGATACGCAGTATTTT. Translating gives CAISRTTTRGDTQYF.

V usage is TRBV9 and J usage is TRBJ1-1, with TRBD1 matching over 7 bases. Germline V lookup: CDR1 SGDLS, CDR2 YYNGEE. V dropped 0 bases and J dropped 4; count of bases not matched to a gene: 3. This CDR3 region has 14 residues. As DNA, the CDR3 is TGTGCCAGCAGCGTAGGCGACAGGGTCACTGAAGCTTTCTTT. Protein product: CASSVGDRVTEAFF.

This clone was counted a few times. The CDR3 region is CASSTTNHSPLHF. The CDR3 nucleotides read TGTGCCAGCTCAACCACTAACCATTCACCCCTCCACTTT. The rearrangement uses TRBV18 and TRBJ1-6; D ambiguous. Deletions cut 5 bases from V and 8 bases from J, with 10 bases between. This CDR3 is built from 13 residues. The V gene's germline CDR1 is KGHSH and CDR2 LQKENI.

The chain joins TRBV12-5 to TRBJ1-1, with D perhaps matching TRBD1 (5 bases). Trimming removed 0 bases from V and 1 base from J, with 15 bases in between. Looked up from germline, CDR1 is LGHNT and CDR2 is FRNRAP. The CDR3 consists of 17 residues. This CDR3 reads CASGLVQAGSGNTEAFF. DNA for the CDR3: TGTGCTAGTGGTTTGGTACAGGCCGGGAGTGGGAACACTGAAGCTTTCTTT.